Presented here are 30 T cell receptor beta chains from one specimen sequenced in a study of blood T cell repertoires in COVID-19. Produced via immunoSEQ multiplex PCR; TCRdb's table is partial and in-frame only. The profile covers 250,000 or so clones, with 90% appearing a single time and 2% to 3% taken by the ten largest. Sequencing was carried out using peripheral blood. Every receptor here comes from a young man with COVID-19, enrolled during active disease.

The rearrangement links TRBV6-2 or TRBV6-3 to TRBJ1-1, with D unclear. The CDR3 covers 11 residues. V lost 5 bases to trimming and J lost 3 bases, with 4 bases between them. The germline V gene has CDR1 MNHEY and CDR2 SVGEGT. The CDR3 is CASSEDTEAFF. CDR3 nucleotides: TGTGCCAGCAGTGAGGACACTGAAGCTTTCTTT.

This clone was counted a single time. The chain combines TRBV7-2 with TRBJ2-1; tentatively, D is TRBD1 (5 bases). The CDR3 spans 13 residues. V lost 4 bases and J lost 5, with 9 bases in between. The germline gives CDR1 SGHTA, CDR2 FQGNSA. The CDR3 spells CASSWGSNNEQFF. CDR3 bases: TGTGCCAGCAGCTGGGGCTCGAACAATGAGCAGTTCTTC. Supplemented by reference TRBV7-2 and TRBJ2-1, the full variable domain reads GAGVSQSPSNKVTEKGKDVELRCDPISGHTALYWYRQSLGQGLEFLIYFQGNSAPDKSGLPSDRFSAERTGGSVSTLTIQRTQQEDSAVYLCASSWGSNNEQFFGPGTRLTVL.

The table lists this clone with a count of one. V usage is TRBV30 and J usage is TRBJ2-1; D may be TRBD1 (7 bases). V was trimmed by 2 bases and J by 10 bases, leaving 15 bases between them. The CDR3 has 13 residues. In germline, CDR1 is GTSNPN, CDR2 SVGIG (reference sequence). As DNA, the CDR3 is TGTGCCTGGAGTTTATCCCCAGGGGGGGAGCAGTTCTTC. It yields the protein CAWSLSPGGEQFF.

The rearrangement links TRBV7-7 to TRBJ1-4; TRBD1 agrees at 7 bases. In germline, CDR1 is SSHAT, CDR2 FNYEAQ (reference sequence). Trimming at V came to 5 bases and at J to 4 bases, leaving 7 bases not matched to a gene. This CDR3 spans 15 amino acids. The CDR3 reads CASSPGTALNEKLFF. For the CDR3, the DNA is TGTGCCAGCAGCCCAGGGACAGCTCTTAATGAAAAACTGTTTTTT.

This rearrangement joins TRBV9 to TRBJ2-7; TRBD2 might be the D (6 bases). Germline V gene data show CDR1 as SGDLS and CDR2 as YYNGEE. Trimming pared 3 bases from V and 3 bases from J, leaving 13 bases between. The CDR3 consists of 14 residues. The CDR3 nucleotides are TGTGCCAGCAGCGCGGACTACCCGGACTACGAGCAGTACTTC. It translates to CASSADYPDYEQYF.

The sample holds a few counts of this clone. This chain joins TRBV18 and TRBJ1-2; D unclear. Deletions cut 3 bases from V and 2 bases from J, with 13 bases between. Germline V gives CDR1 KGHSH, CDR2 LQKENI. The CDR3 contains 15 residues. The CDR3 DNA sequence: TGTGCCAGCTCACCGGCAGGTCGGGGAAACTATGGCTACACCTTC. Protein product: CASSPAGRGNYGYTF.

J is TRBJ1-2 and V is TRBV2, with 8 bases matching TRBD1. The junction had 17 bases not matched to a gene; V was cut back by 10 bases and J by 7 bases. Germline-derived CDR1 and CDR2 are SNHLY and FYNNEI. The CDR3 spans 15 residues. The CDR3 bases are TGTGCCACCTTATTGGGATCGGGACAGGAAGGTGGCTACACCTTC. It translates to CATLLGSGQEGGYTF.

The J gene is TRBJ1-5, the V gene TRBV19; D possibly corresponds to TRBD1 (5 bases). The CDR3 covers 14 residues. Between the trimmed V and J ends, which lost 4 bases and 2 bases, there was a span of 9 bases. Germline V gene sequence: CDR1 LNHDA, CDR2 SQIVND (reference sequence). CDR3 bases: TGTGCCAGTAGTAGCGGGGGAGGCAATCAGCCCCAGCATTTT. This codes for CASSSGGGNQPQHF.

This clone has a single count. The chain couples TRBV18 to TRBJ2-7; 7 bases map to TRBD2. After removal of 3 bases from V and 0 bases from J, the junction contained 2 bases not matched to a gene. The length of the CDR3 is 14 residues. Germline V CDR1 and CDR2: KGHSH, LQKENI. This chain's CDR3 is CASSPGTTSYEQYF. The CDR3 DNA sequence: TGTGCCAGCTCACCCGGGACTACCTCCTACGAGCAGTACTTC. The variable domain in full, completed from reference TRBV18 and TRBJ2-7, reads NAGVMQNPRHLVRRRGQEARLRCSPMKGHSHVYWYRQLPEEGLKFMVYLQKENIIDESGMPKERFSAEFPKEGPSILRIQQVVRGDSAAYFCASSPGTTSYEQYFGPGTRLTVT.

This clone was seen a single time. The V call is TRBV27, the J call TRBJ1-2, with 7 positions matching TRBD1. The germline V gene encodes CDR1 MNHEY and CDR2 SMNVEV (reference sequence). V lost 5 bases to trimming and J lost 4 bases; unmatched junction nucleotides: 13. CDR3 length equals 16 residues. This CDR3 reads CASSPSAGQRLYGYTF. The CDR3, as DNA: TGTGCCAGCAGTCCAAGCGCGGGACAGCGACTCTATGGCTACACCTTC.

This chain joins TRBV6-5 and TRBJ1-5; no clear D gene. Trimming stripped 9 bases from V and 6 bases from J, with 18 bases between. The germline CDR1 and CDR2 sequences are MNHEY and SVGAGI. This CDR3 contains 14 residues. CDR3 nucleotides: TGTGCCAGTGCCCCGCGAGGGTTTGGTCAGCCCCAGCATTTT. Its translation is CASAPRGFGQPQHF.

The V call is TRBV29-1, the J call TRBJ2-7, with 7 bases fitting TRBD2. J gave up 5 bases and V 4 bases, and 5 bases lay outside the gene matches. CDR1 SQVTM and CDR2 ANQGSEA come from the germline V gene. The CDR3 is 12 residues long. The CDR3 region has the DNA TGCAGCGTTGTATGGGAGGGAGACGAGCAGTACTTC. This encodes CSVVWEGDEQYF.

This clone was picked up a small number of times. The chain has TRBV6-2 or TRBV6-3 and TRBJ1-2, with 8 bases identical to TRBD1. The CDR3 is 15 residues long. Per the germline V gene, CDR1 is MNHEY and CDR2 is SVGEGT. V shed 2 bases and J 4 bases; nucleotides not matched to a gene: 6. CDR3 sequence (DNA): TGTGCCAGCAGTTACACCGGAACAGGGGGCTATGGCTACACCTTC. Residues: CASSYTGTGGYGYTF.

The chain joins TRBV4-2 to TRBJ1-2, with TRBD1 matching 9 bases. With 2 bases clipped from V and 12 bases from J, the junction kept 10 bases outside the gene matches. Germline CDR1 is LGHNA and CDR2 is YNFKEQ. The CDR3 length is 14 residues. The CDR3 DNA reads TGTGCCAGCAGCCAAAGTTCGGACAGGGGACTGGACACCTTC. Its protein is CASSQSSDRGLDTF.

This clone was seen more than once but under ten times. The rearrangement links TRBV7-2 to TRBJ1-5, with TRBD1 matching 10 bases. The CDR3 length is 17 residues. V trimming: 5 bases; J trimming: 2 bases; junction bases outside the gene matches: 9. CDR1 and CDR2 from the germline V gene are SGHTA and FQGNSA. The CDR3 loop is CASSPSTGTGGNQPQHF. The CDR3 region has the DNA TGTGCCAGCAGCCCCTCAACCGGGACAGGGGGCAATCAGCCCCAGCATTTT.

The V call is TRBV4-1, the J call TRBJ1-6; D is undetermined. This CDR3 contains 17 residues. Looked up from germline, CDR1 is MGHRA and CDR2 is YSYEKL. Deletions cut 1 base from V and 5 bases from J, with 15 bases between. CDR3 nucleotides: TGCGCCAGCAGCCAAGGTCGGGCGAGGAGGGATAATTCACCCCTCCACTTT. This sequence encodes CASSQGRARRDNSPLHF.

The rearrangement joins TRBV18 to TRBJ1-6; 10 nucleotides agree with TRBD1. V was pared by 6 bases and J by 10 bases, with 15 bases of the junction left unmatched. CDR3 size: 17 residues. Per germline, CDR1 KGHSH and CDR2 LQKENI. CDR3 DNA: TGTGCCAGCTCGCGGCAAGATCGGACAGGGGGATTATCACCCCTCCACTTT. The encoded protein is CASSRQDRTGGLSPLHF.

The CDR3 region is CASSPFLGSLNTEAFF. The CDR3 DNA is TGTGCCAGCAGTCCCTTCTTGGGGAGCTTGAACACTGAAGCTTTCTTT. The genes are TRBV6-2 or TRBV6-3 and TRBJ1-1; D ambiguous. CDR1 is MNHEY and CDR2 is SVGEGT in the germline V gene. This CDR3 has 16 amino acids. V lost 5 bases and J lost 0, with 16 bases in between.

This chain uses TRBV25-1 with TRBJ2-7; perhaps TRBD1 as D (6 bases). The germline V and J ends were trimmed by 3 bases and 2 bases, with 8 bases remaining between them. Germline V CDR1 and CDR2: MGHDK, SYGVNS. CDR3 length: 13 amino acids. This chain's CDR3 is CASSDQGPYEQYF. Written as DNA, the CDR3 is TGTGCCAGCAGTGACCAGGGGCCCTACGAGCAGTACTTC.

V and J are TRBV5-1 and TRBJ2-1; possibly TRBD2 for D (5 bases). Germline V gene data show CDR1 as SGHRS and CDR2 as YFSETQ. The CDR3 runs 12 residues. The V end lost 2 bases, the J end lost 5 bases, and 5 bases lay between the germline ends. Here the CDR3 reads CASSFGDNEQFF. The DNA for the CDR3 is TGCGCCAGCAGCTTCGGGGACAATGAGCAGTTCTTC.

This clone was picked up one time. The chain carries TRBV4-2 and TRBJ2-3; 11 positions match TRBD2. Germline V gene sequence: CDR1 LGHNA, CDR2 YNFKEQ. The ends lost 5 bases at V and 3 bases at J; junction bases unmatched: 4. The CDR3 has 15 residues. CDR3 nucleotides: TGTGCCAGCAGCTCCACTAGCGGGAGAACAGATACGCAGTATTTT. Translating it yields CASSSTSGRTDTQYF.

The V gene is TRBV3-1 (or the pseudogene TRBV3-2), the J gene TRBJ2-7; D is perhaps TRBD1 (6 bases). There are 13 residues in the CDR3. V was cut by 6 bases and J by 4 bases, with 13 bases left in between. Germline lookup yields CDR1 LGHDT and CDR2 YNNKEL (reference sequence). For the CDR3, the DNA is TGTGCCAGCAGGGGGACACCTCTGTACGAGCAGTACTTC. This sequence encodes CASRGTPLYEQYF.

Here the CDR3 DNA reads TGTGCCACCTCCTTCGACAGGGGAGGCCCAAAGAGTTCATCGACCGGGGAGCTGTTTTTT. Amino acids: CATSFDRGGPKSSSTGELFF. The V call is TRBV27, the J call TRBJ2-2; 8 bases agree with TRBD1. This CDR3 is 20 amino acids long. Germline V gives CDR1 MNHEY, CDR2 SMNVEV (reference sequence). Germline trimming cut 10 bases from V and 5 bases from J; bases unmatched to any gene: 27.

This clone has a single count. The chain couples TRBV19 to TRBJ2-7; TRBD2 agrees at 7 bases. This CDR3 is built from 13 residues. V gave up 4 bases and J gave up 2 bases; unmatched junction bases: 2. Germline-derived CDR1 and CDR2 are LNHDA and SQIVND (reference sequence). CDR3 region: CASSSGGAYEQYF. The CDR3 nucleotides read TGTGCCAGTAGTAGTGGGGGGGCCTACGAGCAGTACTTC.

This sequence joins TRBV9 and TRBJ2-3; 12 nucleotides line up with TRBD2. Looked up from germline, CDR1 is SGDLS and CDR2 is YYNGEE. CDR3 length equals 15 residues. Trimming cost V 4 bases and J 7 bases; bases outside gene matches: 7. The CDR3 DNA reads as TGTGCCAGCAGCCCTAGCGGGGGGGCCGTGTATACGCAGTATTTT. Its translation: CASSPSGGAVYTQYF.

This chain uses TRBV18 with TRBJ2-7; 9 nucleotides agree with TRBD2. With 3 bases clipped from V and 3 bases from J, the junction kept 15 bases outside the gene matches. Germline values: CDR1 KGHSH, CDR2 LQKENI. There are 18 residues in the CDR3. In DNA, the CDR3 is TGTGCCAGCTCACCCCCAAATAGCCCAGCGGGAGGATTCTACGAGCAGTACTTC. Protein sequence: CASSPPNSPAGGFYEQYF.

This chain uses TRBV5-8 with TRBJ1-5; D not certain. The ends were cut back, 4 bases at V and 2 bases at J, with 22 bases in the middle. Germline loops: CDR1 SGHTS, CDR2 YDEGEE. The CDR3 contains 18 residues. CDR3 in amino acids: CASSIQRAAREGNQPQHF. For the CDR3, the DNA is TGTGCCAGCAGCATACAGAGGGCCGCTAGGGAGGGCAATCAGCCCCAGCATTTT.

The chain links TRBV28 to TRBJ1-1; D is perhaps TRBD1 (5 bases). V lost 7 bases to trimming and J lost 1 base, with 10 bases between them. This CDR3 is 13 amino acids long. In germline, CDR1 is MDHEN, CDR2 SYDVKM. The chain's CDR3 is CASIWGENTEAFF. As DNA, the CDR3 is TGTGCCAGCATTTGGGGGGAGAACACTGAAGCTTTCTTT.

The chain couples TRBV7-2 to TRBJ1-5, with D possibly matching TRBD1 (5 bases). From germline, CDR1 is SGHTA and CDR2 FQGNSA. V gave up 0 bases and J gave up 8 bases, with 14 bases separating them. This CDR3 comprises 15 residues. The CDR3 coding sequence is TGTGCCAGCAGCTTAGCAACGGGGGTCCGGGAGCCCCAGCATTTT. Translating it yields CASSLATGVREPQHF.

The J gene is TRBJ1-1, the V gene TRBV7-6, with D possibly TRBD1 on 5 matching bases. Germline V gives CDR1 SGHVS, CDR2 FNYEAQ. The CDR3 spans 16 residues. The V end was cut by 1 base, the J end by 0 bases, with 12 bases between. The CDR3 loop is CASSLGQSPMNTEAFF. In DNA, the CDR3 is TGTGCCAGCAGCTTAGGACAGTCGCCTATGAACACTGAAGCTTTCTTT.